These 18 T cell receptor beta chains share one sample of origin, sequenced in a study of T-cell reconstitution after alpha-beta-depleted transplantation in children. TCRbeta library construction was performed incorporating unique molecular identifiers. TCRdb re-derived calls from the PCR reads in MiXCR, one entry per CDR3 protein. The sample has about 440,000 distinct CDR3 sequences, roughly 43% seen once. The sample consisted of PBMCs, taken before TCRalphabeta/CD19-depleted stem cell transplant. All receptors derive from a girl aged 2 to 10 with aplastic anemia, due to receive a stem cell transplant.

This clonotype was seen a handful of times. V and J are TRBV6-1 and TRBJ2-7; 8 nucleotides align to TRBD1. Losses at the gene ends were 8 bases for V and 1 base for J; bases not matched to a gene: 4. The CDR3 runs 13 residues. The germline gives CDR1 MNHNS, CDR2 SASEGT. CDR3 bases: TGTGCCAGCGAGGACAGGGTATCCTACGAGCAGTACTTC. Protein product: CASEDRVSYEQYF.

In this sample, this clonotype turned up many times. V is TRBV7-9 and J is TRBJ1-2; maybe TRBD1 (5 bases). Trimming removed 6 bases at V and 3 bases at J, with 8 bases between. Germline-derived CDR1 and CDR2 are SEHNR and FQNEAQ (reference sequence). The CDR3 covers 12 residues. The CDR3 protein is CASRTGDYGYTF. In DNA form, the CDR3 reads TGTGCCAGCAGAACAGGCGACTATGGCTACACCTTC.

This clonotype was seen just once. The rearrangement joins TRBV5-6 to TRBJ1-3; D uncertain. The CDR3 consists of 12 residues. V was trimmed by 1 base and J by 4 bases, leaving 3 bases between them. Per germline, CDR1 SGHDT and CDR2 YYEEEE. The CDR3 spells CASSLLGNTIYF. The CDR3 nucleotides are TGTGCCAGCAGCTTGCTAGGAAACACCATATATTTT.

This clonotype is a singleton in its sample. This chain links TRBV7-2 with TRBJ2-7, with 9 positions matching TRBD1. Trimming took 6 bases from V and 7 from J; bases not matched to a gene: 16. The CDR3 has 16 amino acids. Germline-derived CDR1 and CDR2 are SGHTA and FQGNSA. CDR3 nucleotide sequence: TGTGCCAGCAGGGAAAGGGCCGGGACAGGGTCCGCGGAGCAGTACTTC. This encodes CASRERAGTGSAEQYF.

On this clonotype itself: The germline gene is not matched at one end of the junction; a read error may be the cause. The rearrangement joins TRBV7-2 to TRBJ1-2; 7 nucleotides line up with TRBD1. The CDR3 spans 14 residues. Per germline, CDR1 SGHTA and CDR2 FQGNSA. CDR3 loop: CASSLGTRQGGYPF. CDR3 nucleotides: TGTGCCAGCAGCTTAGGGACCCGACAGGGTGGCTACCCCTTC.

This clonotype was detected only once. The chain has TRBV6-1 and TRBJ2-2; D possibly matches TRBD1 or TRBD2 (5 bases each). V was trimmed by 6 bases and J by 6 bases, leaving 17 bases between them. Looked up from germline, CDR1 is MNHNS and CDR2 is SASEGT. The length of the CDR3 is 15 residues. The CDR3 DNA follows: TGTGCCAGCAGCACACCGGGACCGTTACCCGGGGAGCTGTTTTTT. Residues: CASSTPGPLPGELFF.

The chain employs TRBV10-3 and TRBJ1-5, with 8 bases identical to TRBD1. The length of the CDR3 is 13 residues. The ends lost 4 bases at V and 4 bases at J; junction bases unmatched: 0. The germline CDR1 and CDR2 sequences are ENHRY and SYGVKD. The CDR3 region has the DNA TGTGCCATCAGTGGACAGGGGAATCAGCCCCAGCATTTT. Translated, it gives CAISGQGNQPQHF.

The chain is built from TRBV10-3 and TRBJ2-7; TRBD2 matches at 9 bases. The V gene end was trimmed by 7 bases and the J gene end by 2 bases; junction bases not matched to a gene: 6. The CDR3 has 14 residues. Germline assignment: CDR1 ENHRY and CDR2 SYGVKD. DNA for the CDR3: TGTGCCATCAAGGGTAGCGGGAGTACCTACGAGCAGTACTTC. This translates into CAIKGSGSTYEQYF.

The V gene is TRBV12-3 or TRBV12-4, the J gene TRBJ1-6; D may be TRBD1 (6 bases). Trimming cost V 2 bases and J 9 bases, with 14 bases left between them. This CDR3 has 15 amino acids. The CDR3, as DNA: TGTGCCAGCAGTTTACGGGGGGCGCAGGGTTCACCCCTCCACTTT. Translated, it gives CASSLRGAQGSPLHF.

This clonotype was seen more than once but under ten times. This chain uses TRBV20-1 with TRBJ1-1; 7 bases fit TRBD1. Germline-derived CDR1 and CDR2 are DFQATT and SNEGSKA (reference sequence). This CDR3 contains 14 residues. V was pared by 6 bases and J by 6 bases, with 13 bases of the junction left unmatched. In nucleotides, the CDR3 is TGCAGTGCAAAGGGGGAGAGACAGGGCTCTGAAGCTTTCTTT. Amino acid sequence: CSAKGERQGSEAFF.

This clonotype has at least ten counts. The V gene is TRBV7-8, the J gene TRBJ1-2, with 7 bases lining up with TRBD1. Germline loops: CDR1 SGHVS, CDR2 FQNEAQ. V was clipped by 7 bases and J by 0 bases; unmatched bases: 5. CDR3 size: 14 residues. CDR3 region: CASTGTDPNYGYTF. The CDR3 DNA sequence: TGTGCCAGCACAGGGACAGATCCTAACTATGGCTACACCTTC.

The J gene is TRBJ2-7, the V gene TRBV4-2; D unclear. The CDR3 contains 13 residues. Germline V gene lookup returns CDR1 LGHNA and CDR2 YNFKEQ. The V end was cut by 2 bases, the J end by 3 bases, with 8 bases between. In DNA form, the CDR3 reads TGTGCCAGCAGCCAACATTTAGTCTACGAGCAGTACTTC. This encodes CASSQHLVYEQYF.

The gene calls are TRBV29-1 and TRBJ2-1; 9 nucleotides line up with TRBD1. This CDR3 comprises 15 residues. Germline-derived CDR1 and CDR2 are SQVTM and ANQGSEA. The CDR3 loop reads CSARTGVSSYNEQFF. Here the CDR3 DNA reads TGCAGTGCCCGGACAGGGGTTAGCTCCTACAATGAGCAGTTCTTC.

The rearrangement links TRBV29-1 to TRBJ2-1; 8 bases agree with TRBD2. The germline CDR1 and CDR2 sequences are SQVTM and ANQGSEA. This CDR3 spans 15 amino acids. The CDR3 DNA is TGCACCGCTACCCGAAGCGGGGGCTCCTACAATGAGCAGTTCTTC. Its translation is CTATRSGGSYNEQFF.

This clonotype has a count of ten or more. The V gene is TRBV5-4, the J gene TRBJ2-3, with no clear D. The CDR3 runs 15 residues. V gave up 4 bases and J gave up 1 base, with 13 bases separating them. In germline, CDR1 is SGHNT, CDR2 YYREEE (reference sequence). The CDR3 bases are TGTGCCAGCAGCCCGCCCGGAGAGGGCACAGATACGCAGTATTTT. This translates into CASSPPGEGTDTQYF. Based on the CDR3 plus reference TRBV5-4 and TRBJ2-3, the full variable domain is ETGVTQSPTHLIKTRGQQVTLRCSSQSGHNTVSWYQQALGQGPQFIFQYYREEENGRGNFPPRFSGLQFPNYSSELNVNALELDDSALYLCASSPPGEGTDTQYFGPGTRLTVL.

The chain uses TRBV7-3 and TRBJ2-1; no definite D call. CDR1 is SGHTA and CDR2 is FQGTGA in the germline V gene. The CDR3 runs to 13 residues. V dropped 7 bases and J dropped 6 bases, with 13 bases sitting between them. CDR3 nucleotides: TGTGCCAGCACCGGGCGGCGTGGCAATGAGCAGTTCTTC. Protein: CASTGRRGNEQFF. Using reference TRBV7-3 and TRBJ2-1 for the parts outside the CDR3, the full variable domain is GAGVSQTPSNKVTEKGKYVELRCDPISGHTALYWYRQSLGQGPEFLIYFQGTGAADDSGLPNDRFFAVRPEGSVSTLKIQRTERGDSAVYLCASTGRRGNEQFFGPGTRLTVL.

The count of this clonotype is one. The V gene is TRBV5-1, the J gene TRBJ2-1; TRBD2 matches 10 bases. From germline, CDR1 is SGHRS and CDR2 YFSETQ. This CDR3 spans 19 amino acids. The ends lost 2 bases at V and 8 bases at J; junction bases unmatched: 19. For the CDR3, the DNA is TGCGCCAGCAGCTTAGTAAAAGCGGGGGGGTACTTCGGGGTCGATGAGCAGTTCTTC. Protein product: CASSLVKAGGYFGVDEQFF.

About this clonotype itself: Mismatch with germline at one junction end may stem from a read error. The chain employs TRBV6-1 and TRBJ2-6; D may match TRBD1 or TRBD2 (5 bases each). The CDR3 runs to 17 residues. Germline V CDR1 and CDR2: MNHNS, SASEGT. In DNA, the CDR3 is TGTGCCAGCAGTCCGTTTCCACAGGACTCTGGGGCCAACCTCCTGACTTTC. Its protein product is CASSPFPQDSGANLLTF.